The entry below gives a single T cell receptor beta chain sequence along with its context. V was trimmed by 8 bases and J by 0 bases, leaving 6 bases between them. Germline-derived CDR1 and CDR2 are SNHLY and FYNNEI. CDR3 length: 12 residues. The data were produced by immunoSEQ multiplex PCR, yet TCRdb's version contains in-frame clones alone and is incomplete. The repertoire holds about 150,000 clones, with approximately 88% as singletons. Stated time point: blood 2 weeks post-SBRT. Documented treatment: 15 Gy SBRT to primary tumor, nephrectomy 4 weeks later. The data were taken from a study of radiation and T cells in renal cell carcinoma.

The clonotype was recovered from a woman between 50 and 59 years old with renal cell carcinoma. This chain connects TRBV2 to TRBJ2-3; D remains unclear. Sequencing was performed on blood, taken from a patient whose treatment included radiotherapy and nephrectomy. Here the CDR3 reads CASAVSTDTQYF. In nucleotides, the CDR3 is TGTGCCAGCGCCGTCAGCACAGATACGCAGTATTTT.